The 27 T cell receptor beta chains below were found in one sample sequenced in a study of T cell responses to AZD1222 COVID-19 vaccine. Measured with immunoSEQ multiplex PCR; TCRdb has only the in-frame clones, and not every one. The sample yields about 100,000 clones, about 91% seen once. The sequencing here drew on peripheral blood, taken on day 0 of AZD1222 vaccination. These receptors were taken from an adult in good health.

The V gene is TRBV11-2, the J gene TRBJ1-1; no clear D. Trimming cost V 5 bases and J 5 bases, with 9 bases left between them. Germline V lookup: CDR1 SGHAT, CDR2 FQNNGV. CDR3 length: 12 amino acids. The CDR3 protein is CASSNAGTEAFF. The CDR3 coding sequence is TGTGCCAGCAGCAATGCAGGAACTGAAGCTTTCTTT.

This rearrangement joins TRBV7-9 to TRBJ2-1, with D maybe TRBD2 (5 bases). The CDR3 totals 17 residues. The germline gives CDR1 SEHNR, CDR2 FQNEAQ (reference sequence). The V and J ends lost 0 bases and 4 bases respectively, with 16 bases between them. CDR3 sequence (DNA): TGTGCCAGCAGCTTAGCGTCCCGGCAGGACTCTTACAATGAGCAGTTCTTC. Protein product: CASSLASRQDSYNEQFF.

The V gene is TRBV19, the J gene TRBJ1-2, with 9 bases matching TRBD1. This CDR3 has 18 amino acids. Germline V gene data show CDR1 as LNHDA and CDR2 as SQIVND (reference sequence). The ends lost 4 bases at V and 1 base at J; junction bases unmatched: 13. The CDR3 DNA sequence: TGTGCCAGTAGTAGCCACCGGGACAGGGTTTCCAGTAACTATGGCTACACCTTC. It yields the protein CASSSHRDRVSSNYGYTF.

V is TRBV25-1 and J is TRBJ2-2; 8 bases are a match to TRBD1. The CDR3 covers 15 residues. CDR1 MGHDK and CDR2 SYGVNS come from the germline V gene. Trimming took 4 bases from V and 5 from J; bases not matched to a gene: 6. CDR3 nucleotides: TGTGCCAGCAGTGCCCGACAGGGGTTTACCGGGGAGCTGTTTTTT. Protein sequence: CASSARQGFTGELFF.

DNA of the CDR3: TGTGCCAGCAGCCCGGAATGGACAGGGCCGGTGGATGAGCAGTTCTTC. Amino acid sequence: CASSPEWTGPVDEQFF. The rearrangement uses TRBV5-5 and TRBJ2-1; 8 positions agree with TRBD1. In germline, CDR1 is SGHKS, CDR2 YYEKEE (reference sequence). After removal of 4 bases from V and 8 bases from J, the junction contained 14 bases not matched to a gene. CDR3 length: 16 residues. Full variable domain (rest looked up from reference TRBV5-5 and TRBJ2-1): DAGVTQSPTHLIKTRGQQVTLRCSPISGHKSVSWYQQVLGQGPQFIFQYYEKEERGRGNFPDRFSARQFPNYSSELNVNALLLGDSALYLCASSPEWTGPVDEQFFGPGTRLTVL.

The chain uses TRBV10-1 and TRBJ2-5; 9 positions match TRBD1. This CDR3 has 16 amino acids. V trimming: 5 bases; J trimming: 2 bases; junction bases outside the gene matches: 9. Germline V gene lookup returns CDR1 WNHNN and CDR2 SYGVQD (reference sequence). The CDR3 DNA follows: TGCGCCAGCAGTCCAGCGGACAGGGGTGGACAAGAGACCCAGTACTTC. Protein sequence: CASSPADRGGQETQYF.

The rearrangement links TRBV6-5 to TRBJ2-2; TRBD1 aligns across 10 bases. The V gene end was trimmed by 2 bases and the J gene end by 5 bases; junction bases not matched to a gene: 2. The CDR3 is made up of 15 amino acids. Looked up from germline, CDR1 is MNHEY and CDR2 is SVGAGI. The CDR3 loop reads CASSYAGQGTGELFF. In nucleotides, the CDR3 is TGTGCCAGCAGTTACGCGGGACAGGGGACCGGGGAGCTGTTTTTT.

The genes are TRBV6-6 and TRBJ1-1, with 10 bases fitting TRBD1. The CDR3 consists of 14 residues. The J segment lost 3 bases and the V segment lost 8 bases, leaving 6 bases of the junction unmatched. Germline-derived CDR1 and CDR2 are MNHNY and SVGAGI (reference sequence). The CDR3 DNA is TGTGCCAGCGATAGGGGACAGGGGTACACTGAAGCTTTCTTT. Translated: CASDRGQGYTEAFF.

In this sample, this clone turned up once. The chain couples TRBV10-3 to TRBJ1-5; 8 bases are shared with TRBD1. V was pared by 3 bases and J by 4 bases, with 8 bases of the junction left unmatched. Germline CDR1 and CDR2: ENHRY and SYGVKD. The CDR3 covers 16 residues. The CDR3 reads CAISETGGMGNQPQHF. As DNA, the CDR3 is TGTGCCATCAGTGAAACAGGGGGAATGGGGAATCAGCCCCAGCATTTT.

V gene TRBV19 combines with J gene TRBJ1-1; D uncertain. Trimming took off 0 bases at V and 5 bases at J, with 7 bases between the two ends. The CDR3 has 13 residues. CDR1 and CDR2 from the germline V gene are LNHDA and SQIVND (reference sequence). The CDR3: CASSIDLATEAFF. The CDR3 DNA is TGTGCCAGTAGTATAGATTTGGCGACTGAAGCTTTCTTT.

The table lists this clone with a count of one. The rearrangement links TRBV27 to TRBJ1-2; 7 nucleotides align to TRBD1. The CDR3 is made up of 14 amino acids. The germline gives CDR1 MNHEY, CDR2 SMNVEV (reference sequence). The V and J ends lost 0 bases and 3 bases, in that order; junction bases with no gene match: 1. CDR3 nucleotide sequence: TGTGCCAGCAGTTTATCAACAGGGGACTATGGCTACACCTTC. This codes for CASSLSTGDYGYTF.

As to this clone: The same CDR3 also results from other DNA sequences found in this sample. This sequence joins TRBV7-9 and TRBJ1-2, with 8 bases identical to TRBD1. Germline V gene sequence: CDR1 SEHNR, CDR2 FQNEAQ (reference sequence). V was pared by 1 base and J by 2 bases, with 0 bases of the junction left unmatched. The CDR3 has 14 residues. For the CDR3, the DNA is TGTGCCAGCAGCTTAGGACAGGGGAACTATGGCTACACCTTC. It specifies CASSLGQGNYGYTF.

The chain is built from TRBV27 and TRBJ2-2; 9 bases line up with TRBD1. V was pared by 1 base and J by 6 bases, with 6 bases of the junction left unmatched. The CDR3 is 16 residues long. The germline CDR1 and CDR2 sequences are MNHEY and SMNVEV (reference sequence). The CDR3 DNA sequence: TGTGCCAGCAGTTTATTGGGGACAGGGATCCCCGGGGAGCTGTTTTTT. Amino acid sequence: CASSLLGTGIPGELFF.

V gene TRBV7-2 combines with J gene TRBJ2-1; 9 positions agree with TRBD2. Germline assignment: CDR1 SGHTA and CDR2 FQGNSA. The CDR3 consists of 15 residues. V shed 1 base and J 11 bases; nucleotides not matched to a gene: 9. This CDR3 is CASSLVGGAGGQQFF. The DNA for the CDR3 is TGTGCCAGCAGCTTAGTCGGAGGAGCGGGGGGACAGCAGTTCTTC.

The chain carries TRBV11-2 and TRBJ1-1; D is ambiguous. This CDR3 has 13 residues. Germline V gene sequence: CDR1 SGHAT, CDR2 FQNNGV. The ends were cut back, 4 bases at V and 7 bases at J, with 13 bases in the middle. Written as DNA, the CDR3 is TGTGCCAGCAGCTCAATGGGAGGGAGTGAAGCTTTCTTT. Residues: CASSSMGGSEAFF.

The chain is built from TRBV2 and TRBJ2-7; 9 nucleotides agree with TRBD1. Germline CDR1 reads SNHLY; CDR2 reads FYNNEI. This CDR3 is 12 amino acids long. The junction had 3 bases not matched to a gene; V was cut back by 6 bases and J by 6 bases. This CDR3 reads CASRGQGGEQYF. The CDR3 nucleotides read TGTGCCAGCAGGGGACAGGGAGGCGAGCAGTACTTC.

The chain is built from TRBV6-1 and TRBJ1-4; maybe TRBD1 (5 bases). CDR3 length: 15 residues. V lost 0 bases to trimming and J lost 5 bases, with 10 bases between them. Germline-derived CDR1 and CDR2 are MNHNS and SASEGT. The CDR3: CASSEAAAGNEKLFF. In DNA, the CDR3 is TGTGCCAGCAGTGAAGCGGCTGCAGGGAATGAAAAACTGTTTTTT.

The rearrangement links TRBV6-6 to TRBJ1-2; no clear D gene. CDR1 is MNHNY and CDR2 is SVGAGI in the germline V gene (reference sequence). The CDR3 is made up of 12 amino acids. V lost 6 bases to trimming and J lost 5 bases, with 10 bases between them. As DNA, the CDR3 is TGTGCCAGCAGCGAAGGGAGTTATGGCTACACCTTC. This sequence encodes CASSEGSYGYTF.

The rearrangement joins TRBV3-1 (or the pseudogene TRBV3-2) to TRBJ1-1; tentatively, D is TRBD1 (5 bases). Germline CDR1 is LGHDT and CDR2 is YNNKEL (reference sequence). The CDR3 has 12 amino acids. Between the trimmed V and J ends, which lost 5 bases and 8 bases, there was a span of 12 bases. The CDR3 here is CASSYWGKEAFF. CDR3 bases: TGTGCCAGCAGCTACTGGGGGAAGGAAGCTTTCTTT.

This rearrangement joins TRBV5-4 to TRBJ2-3, with D tentatively TRBD2 (7 bases). The CDR3 sequence is 15 residues long. Germline V gene sequence: CDR1 SGHNT, CDR2 YYREEE (reference sequence). V shed 3 bases and J shed 5 bases, with 16 bases lying between them. The CDR3: CASSSSGGAGDTQYF. The CDR3 DNA follows: TGTGCCAGCAGCTCTAGTGGGGGGGCCGGAGATACGCAGTATTTT.

The chain has TRBV27 and TRBJ1-6, with TRBD1 matching 7 bases. After removal of 5 bases from V and 9 bases from J, the junction contained 1 base not matched to a gene. The germline CDR1 and CDR2 sequences are MNHEY and SMNVEV (reference sequence). The CDR3 runs 12 residues. The CDR3 sequence is CASSRQGSPLHF. CDR3 sequence (DNA): TGTGCCAGCAGTAGACAGGGTTCACCCCTCCACTTT.

The chain carries TRBV3-1 (or the pseudogene TRBV3-2) and TRBJ2-5; TRBD2 is a possible D gene (6 bases). This CDR3 is built from 15 residues. Trimming pared 4 bases from V and 2 bases from J, leaving 14 bases between. Germline CDR1 is LGHDT and CDR2 is YNNKEL (reference sequence). CDR3 in DNA: TGTGCCAGCAGCCGCCTTAGTGGGGGGCAAGAGACCCAGTACTTC. This gives the protein CASSRLSGGQETQYF.

The chain recombines TRBV15 with TRBJ1-5, with D possibly being TRBD1 (6 bases). The V gene lost 3 bases and the J gene lost 4 bases, with 16 bases spanning the gap. This CDR3 has 16 amino acids. Germline lookup yields CDR1 LNHNV and CDR2 YYDKDF (reference sequence). The chain's CDR3 is CATSSFGQKINQPQHF. The DNA of the CDR3 is TGTGCCACCAGCAGTTTCGGACAGAAAATTAATCAGCCCCAGCATTTT.

The chain employs TRBV10-2 and TRBJ1-4; D perhaps matches TRBD1 (5 bases). Germline loops: CDR1 WSHSY, CDR2 SAAADI. The CDR3 spans 14 residues. V shed 0 bases and J shed 13 bases, with 15 bases lying between them. The CDR3 DNA sequence: TGCGCCAGCAGTGAGTCTTACAGTGGGGGGGGACTGTTTTTT. Translating gives CASSESYSGGGLFF.

The genes are TRBV11-3 and TRBJ2-2; possible D gene TRBD2, 7 bases. CDR3 size: 16 residues. Per the germline V gene, CDR1 is SGHNT and CDR2 is YENEEA. Deletions cut 5 bases from V and 4 bases from J, with 17 bases between. The DNA for the CDR3 is TGTGCCAGCAGCCTAACCTGGGGGGGCGGCACCGGGGAGCTGTTTTTT. Translating it yields CASSLTWGGGTGELFF.

The genes are TRBV19 and TRBJ1-5, with unresolved D. Germline V gene lookup returns CDR1 LNHDA and CDR2 SQIVND (reference sequence). V was trimmed by 5 bases and J by 3 bases, leaving 14 bases between them. This CDR3 spans 15 amino acids. The CDR3 loop reads CASSVLHVTNQPQHF. The CDR3 bases are TGTGCCAGTAGTGTCCTACACGTCACCAATCAGCCCCAGCATTTT.

J is TRBJ2-3 and V is TRBV7-2; TRBD2 agrees at 11 bases. Trimming cost V 1 base and J 5 bases; bases outside gene matches: 8. The CDR3 consists of 17 residues. The germline V gene has CDR1 SGHTA and CDR2 FQGNSA. The CDR3 DNA is TGTGCCAGCAGCTTAGAAATTCTAGCGGGGGGCAGAGATACGCAGTATTTT. It encodes CASSLEILAGGRDTQYF.